The 9 T cell receptor beta chains given below trace back to one sample, sequenced in a study of blood T cell repertoires in COVID-19. Assay used: immunoSEQ multiplex PCR; TCRdb lists only in-frame clones, some missing. The repertoire holds under 200,000 clones, roughly 85% seen once, with roughly 21% in the top ten. Sequencing used peripheral blood. These receptors originate from a man aged 60 to 69 with active or convalescent COVID-19.

The CDR3 sequence is CATSPGQGAGQPQHF. CDR3 sequence (DNA): TGTGCCACCAGCCCGGGACAGGGGGCTGGTCAGCCCCAGCATTTT. The rearrangement uses TRBV24-1 and TRBJ1-5; 12 nucleotides align to TRBD1. Germline loops: CDR1 KGHDR, CDR2 SFDVKD. V was clipped by 7 bases and J by 6 bases; unmatched bases: 6. CDR3 length: 15 residues.

The chain has TRBV15 and TRBJ1-1; no definite D call. Germline V CDR1 and CDR2: LNHNV, YYDKDF (reference sequence). The CDR3 has 14 amino acids. V was clipped by 3 bases and J by 10 bases, with 18 bases between them. CDR3 sequence reads: CATSSPSGPGLAFF. The DNA of the CDR3 is TGTGCCACCAGCAGTCCCTCGGGTCCCGGGTTAGCTTTCTTT.

This clone came up a few times. V usage is TRBV11-2 and J usage is TRBJ2-7; no definite D call. In germline, CDR1 is SGHAT, CDR2 FQNNGV. Trimming stripped 0 bases from V and 3 bases from J, with 9 bases between. This CDR3 comprises 14 residues. The CDR3 here is CASSLEWQNYEQYF. The CDR3 DNA follows: TGTGCCAGCAGCTTAGAATGGCAGAACTACGAGCAGTACTTC.

The chain employs TRBV4-2 and TRBJ2-5, with TRBD2 matching 15 bases. CDR3 length: 20 amino acids. Germline V gene data show CDR1 as LGHNA and CDR2 as YNFKEQ. V shed 4 bases, J shed 3 bases, and the junction held 15 bases outside the gene matches. CDR3 nucleotides: TGTGCCAGCAGCCCTAGACCCGGGACTAGCGGGGGGTGGGGTGAAGAGACCCAGTACTTC. It is translated as CASSPRPGTSGGWGEETQYF.

The chain has TRBV5-6 and TRBJ2-3, with 8 nucleotides matching TRBD2. CDR3 size: 15 residues. The V gene's germline CDR1 is SGHDT and CDR2 YYEEEE. V dropped 5 bases and J dropped 6; count of bases not matched to a gene: 11. CDR3 residues: CASRSWGGGFDTQYF. The CDR3 DNA sequence: TGTGCCAGCAGGTCATGGGGCGGGGGGTTCGATACGCAGTATTTT.

The chain employs TRBV7-3 and TRBJ2-5; D is unresolved. There are 13 residues in the CDR3. CDR1 and CDR2 from the germline V gene are SGHTA and FQGTGA. Trimming shortened V by 3 bases and J by 1 base, and 6 bases separated the two germline ends. The CDR3 nucleotides are TGTGCCAGCAGCTTGTCTAGCCAAGAGACCCAGTACTTC. This translates into CASSLSSQETQYF.

J is TRBJ1-2 and V is TRBV7-2, with 8 bases matching TRBD1. CDR1 is SGHTA, CDR2 FQGNSA, per germline. J was trimmed by 4 bases and V by 7 bases; bases with no gene match: 8. The CDR3 totals 14 residues. CDR3 bases: TGTGCCAGCAACGAAGGTCAGGGGGCCTATGGCTACACCTTC. Protein sequence: CASNEGQGAYGYTF.

The chain links TRBV6-5 to TRBJ2-3, with 8 bases matching TRBD2. Germline V gene sequence: CDR1 MNHEY, CDR2 SVGAGI. The trim removed 6 bases at V and 2 bases at J, leaving 1 base unmatched. The CDR3 covers 13 residues. DNA of the CDR3: TGTGCCAGCAGACTAGCGGTCACAGATACGCAGTATTTT. Encoded protein: CASRLAVTDTQYF.

This chain connects TRBV3-1 (or the pseudogene TRBV3-2) to TRBJ2-7; no definite D call. The germline V gene has CDR1 LGHDT and CDR2 YNNKEL (reference sequence). The CDR3 covers 14 residues. The V end lost 2 bases, the J end lost 5 bases, and 13 bases lay between the germline ends. The CDR3 spells CASSQMPGFHEQYF. The CDR3 DNA reads TGTGCCAGCAGCCAAATGCCAGGTTTTCACGAGCAGTACTTC.